Listed below are T cell receptor beta chains from one sample, sequenced in a study of PD-1 blockade in classical Hodgkin lymphoma. TCRdb's copy holds only in-frame clones and misses some; the assay was immunoSEQ multiplex PCR. The data show tens of thousands of clones, roughly nine tenths seen once. Sequencing was performed on peripheral blood mononuclear cells (PBMCs), taken at baseline. The origin of the receptors is a human donor with classical Hodgkin lymphoma. Each CDR3 is given with its conserved first and last residue. D genes are given only for firm matches. Some rows have no size entry. The others give once, few or many, or a class for an expanded clone.

J gene | clone size | V gene | D gene | CDR3 protein | CDR3 DNA
TRBJ1-2 | NA | TRBV19 | TRBD1 | CASSTERTGNYGYTF | TGTGCCAGTAGTACCGAACGGACAGGCAACTATGGCTACACCTTC
TRBJ1-1 | NA | TRBV7-9 | NA | CASSPEASTVGLGTEAFF | TGTGCCAGCAGCCCTGAGGCGTCGACGGTGGGACTGGGCACTGAAGCTTTCTTT
TRBJ2-1 | NA | TRBV4-2 | NA | CASSQETSGSTNEQFF | TGTGCCAGCAGCCAAGAAACGAGCGGCTCCACCAATGAGCAGTTCTTC
TRBJ1-5 | NA | TRBV10-2 | NA | CASGRGPVQPQHF | TGCGCCAGCGGAAGAGGTCCGGTACAGCCCCAGCATTTT
TRBJ1-2 | NA | TRBV4-1 | NA | CASSQVLRTEGYGYTF | TGCGCCAGCAGCCAAGTGCTTAGGACCGAGGGCTATGGCTACACCTTC
TRBJ2-1 | NA | TRBV29-1 | TRBD1 | CSVEKRGPGNEQFF | TGCAGCGTTGAAAAAAGGGGGCCAGGCAATGAGCAGTTCTTC
TRBJ1-3 | NA | TRBV6-5 | NA | CASRPSGGAGNTIYF | TGTGCCAGCAGACCCTCCGGGGGCGCCGGAAACACCATATATTTT
TRBJ1-1 | NA | TRBV29-1 | NA | CSVGNRALAFF | TGCAGCGTCGGGAACAGGGCTTTGGCTTTCTTT
TRBJ2-2 | NA | TRBV7-7 | NA | CASSSLSSADTGELFF | TGTGCTAGCAGCTCCTTGAGTAGCGCGGACACCGGGGAGCTGTTTTTT
TRBJ1-4 | NA | TRBV18 | NA | CASSPQRAGGNEKLFF | TGTGCCAGCTCACCTCAAAGGGCCGGGGGTAATGAAAAACTGTTTTTT
TRBJ2-7 | NA | TRBV21-1 | NA | CASSKDRTGAYEQYF | TGTGCCAGCAGCAAAGATAGGACAGGAGCCTACGAGCAGTACTTC
TRBJ2-7 | once | TRBV5-1 | TRBD2 | CASSLDIREGPYEQYF | TGCGCCAGCAGCTTGGATATTCGGGAGGGCCCCTACGAGCAGTACTTC
TRBJ1-1 | few | TRBV10-2 | NA | CASSESWSGTEAFF | TGCGCCAGCAGTGAGTCTTGGTCTGGGACTGAAGCTTTCTTT
TRBJ1-2 | NA | TRBV19 | TRBD1 | CASSIVAPGQLSNGYTF | TGTGCCAGTAGTATAGTAGCACCGGGACAGTTGTCGAATGGCTACACCTTC
TRBJ2-6 | once | TRBV10-3 | NA | CAISEGPPSGANVLTF | TGTGCCATCAGTGAGGGGCCACCCTCTGGGGCCAACGTCCTGACTTTC
TRBJ2-1 | medium-sized | TRBV5-6 | NA | CASSLDPSWTPSYNEQFF | TGTGCCAGCAGCTTGGACCCGTCCTGGACCCCCTCCTACAATGAGCAGTTCTTC